One and the same sample provided the 27 T cell receptor beta chains below, sequenced in a study of siplizumab effects on memory and regulatory T cells. Method: immunoSEQ multiplex PCR; TCRdb's copy keeps in-frame clones and lacks some. The table has 92,000 or so clones, about 90% seen once. Sample: CD4+ T cells sorted from blood. The receptors derive from a human donor in good health.

Written as DNA, the CDR3 is TGTGCCAGTAGTAAAGGGGGGGGCTCCTACGAGCAGTACTTC. Translation: CASSKGGGSYEQYF. The chain uses TRBV19 and TRBJ2-7, with D perhaps matching TRBD2 (7 bases). V was shortened by 4 bases and J by 0 bases, with 10 bases between the two germline ends. Per germline, CDR1 LNHDA and CDR2 SQIVND (reference sequence). The CDR3 runs 14 residues.

The chain joins TRBV5-1 to TRBJ1-6, with D perhaps matching TRBD1 (6 bases). The CDR3 runs 15 residues. Germline assignment: CDR1 SGHRS and CDR2 YFSETQ. Trimming took 5 bases from V and 2 from J, leaving 11 bases between them. CDR3 DNA: TGCGCCAGCAGATCGGACAGAGCCTATAATTCACCCCTCCACTTT. Amino acid sequence: CASRSDRAYNSPLHF.

The CDR3 loop reads CAWSALGEQFF. Written as DNA, the CDR3 is TGTGCCTGGAGTGCACTAGGTGAGCAGTTCTTC. The V gene is TRBV30, the J gene TRBJ2-1, with a possible D match to TRBD2 (5 bases). The CDR3 runs to 11 residues. V gave up 1 base and J gave up 9 bases, with 7 bases separating them. The germline V gene encodes CDR1 GTSNPN and CDR2 SVGIG (reference sequence).

This rearrangement joins TRBV7-2 to TRBJ1-4; D not resolved. The CDR3 is 15 residues long. V dropped 1 base and J dropped 1 base, with 7 bases sitting between them. Germline V lookup: CDR1 SGHTA, CDR2 FQGNSA. The CDR3 coding sequence is TGTGCCAGCAGCTTAGTGCGGGAAACTAATGAAAAACTGTTTTTT. It translates to CASSLVRETNEKLFF.

V and J are TRBV10-1 and TRBJ2-2; TRBD2 might be the D (5 bases). The germline V gene encodes CDR1 WNHNN and CDR2 SYGVQD (reference sequence). The CDR3 runs 12 residues. V lost 8 bases and J lost 7, with 11 bases in between. CDR3 nucleotide sequence: TGCGCCAGCTCAGCGGAACTCGGGGAGCTGTTTTTT. Its protein is CASSAELGELFF.

The CDR3 loop reads CASSLRWLAGGRETQYF. The CDR3 bases are TGTGCCAGCAGCTTAAGATGGCTAGCGGGAGGAAGGGAGACCCAGTACTTC. The chain links TRBV7-9 to TRBJ2-5, with 11 bases fitting TRBD2. Germline loops: CDR1 SEHNR, CDR2 FQNEAQ (reference sequence). The CDR3 is 17 amino acids. The J segment lost 5 bases and the V segment lost 2 bases, leaving 10 bases of the junction unmatched.

The J gene is TRBJ1-3, the V gene TRBV7-9, with D unclear. The V gene's germline CDR1 is SEHNR and CDR2 FQNEAQ (reference sequence). Trimming pared 5 bases from V and 0 bases from J, leaving 17 bases between. CDR3 length: 17 amino acids. CDR3 nucleotide sequence: TGTGCCAGCAGCCACAGTAGGACCGAAAACTCTGGAAACACCATATATTTT. Translating gives CASSHSRTENSGNTIYF.

The chain is built from TRBV30 and TRBJ2-7; 9 bases line up with TRBD2. This CDR3 has 15 amino acids. The V and J ends lost 5 bases and 6 bases, in that order; junction bases with no gene match: 14. Per the germline V gene, CDR1 is GTSNPN and CDR2 is SVGIG (reference sequence). CDR3 nucleotides: TGTGCCTGGGCCCGCGGGGGTAGCGGGAGAACCGAGCAGTACTTC. Its translation: CAWARGGSGRTEQYF.

The chain combines TRBV4-2 with TRBJ2-7; possibly TRBD2 for D (5 bases). The CDR3 contains 14 residues. Trimming stripped 0 bases from V and 3 bases from J, with 9 bases between. The V gene's germline CDR1 is LGHNA and CDR2 YNFKEQ. CDR3: CASSQESGNYEQYF. The DNA of the CDR3 is TGTGCCAGCAGCCAAGAATCCGGGAACTACGAGCAGTACTTC.

This clone was seen a few times. V is TRBV6-6 and J is TRBJ1-2; TRBD1 agrees at 8 bases. V trimming: 5 bases; J trimming: 3 bases; junction bases outside the gene matches: 2. Germline V CDR1 and CDR2: MNHNY, SVGAGI (reference sequence). This CDR3 comprises 13 residues. CDR3 region: CASSQGADYGYTF. The CDR3 bases are TGTGCCAGCAGTCAGGGGGCGGACTATGGCTACACCTTC.

The rearrangement links TRBV5-1 to TRBJ1-1; 7 bases map to TRBD1. The CDR3 spans 16 residues. Germline V gene sequence: CDR1 SGHRS, CDR2 YFSETQ. The trim removed 4 bases at V and 5 bases at J, leaving 14 bases unmatched. DNA for the CDR3: TGCGCCAGCAGCCGTGCGGGCAGGGGGGTTGCGACTGAAGCTTTCTTT. This encodes CASSRAGRGVATEAFF.

The V call is TRBV30, the J call TRBJ2-3; TRBD2 is a possible D gene (6 bases). The V gene lost 1 base and the J gene lost 1 base, with 9 bases spanning the gap. This CDR3 is 14 amino acids long. Germline assignment: CDR1 GTSNPN and CDR2 SVGIG (reference sequence). DNA for the CDR3: TGTGCCTGGAGTGGACGGGAGCGCACAGATACGCAGTATTTT. Translating it yields CAWSGRERTDTQYF.

This chain connects TRBV5-1 to TRBJ1-6; 8 bases are a match to TRBD1. The CDR3 covers 15 residues. Germline V gene sequence: CDR1 SGHRS, CDR2 YFSETQ. J was trimmed by 5 bases and V by 3 bases; bases with no gene match: 4. This CDR3 reads CASSWSQGDNSPLHF. CDR3 nucleotide sequence: TGCGCCAGCAGCTGGTCACAGGGGGATAATTCACCCCTCCACTTT.

Here the CDR3 reads CASSLNRGRAFF. As DNA, the CDR3 is TGTGCCAGCAGTTTAAACAGGGGTAGGGCTTTCTTT. The J gene is TRBJ1-1, the V gene TRBV28; 7 nucleotides align to TRBD1. Germline assignment: CDR1 MDHEN and CDR2 SYDVKM. The CDR3 covers 12 residues. The junction had 5 bases not matched to a gene; V was cut back by 2 bases and J by 11 bases. Complete variable domain (other parts from reference TRBV28 and TRBJ1-1): DVKVTQSSRYLVKRTGEKVFLECVQDMDHENMFWYRQDPGLGLRLIYFSYDVKMKEKGDIPEGYSVSREKKERFSLILESASTNQTSMYLCASSLNRGRAFFGQGTRLTVV.

The gene calls are TRBV29-1 and TRBJ1-2; the D is unclear. CDR1 and CDR2 (germline): SQVTM, ANQGSEA. Trimming removed 0 bases from V and 8 bases from J, with 7 bases in between. The CDR3 contains 11 residues. This CDR3 reads CSVEEGRGYTF. For the CDR3, the DNA is TGCAGCGTTGAAGAAGGTCGCGGCTACACCTTC.

V is TRBV27 and J is TRBJ2-7; TRBD1 might be the D (6 bases). Trimming shortened V by 0 bases and J by 2 bases, and 11 bases separated the two germline ends. The CDR3 runs 15 residues. Germline lookup yields CDR1 MNHEY and CDR2 SMNVEV (reference sequence). The CDR3 is CASSLSSDRTYEQYF. CDR3 DNA sequence: TGTGCCAGCAGTTTATCCAGTGACAGGACCTACGAGCAGTACTTC.

The CDR3 region has the DNA TGTGCCAGCAGCTTAGAAAGGGCACCAGATACGCAGTATTTT. Translating gives CASSLERAPDTQYF. The rearrangement uses TRBV7-2 and TRBJ2-3; no definite D call. Deletions cut 1 base from V and 4 bases from J, with 9 bases between. The CDR3 contains 14 residues. The germline gives CDR1 SGHTA, CDR2 FQGNSA.

The rearrangement uses TRBV19 and TRBJ2-3; 8 nucleotides line up with TRBD2. Germline CDR1 is LNHDA and CDR2 is SQIVND (reference sequence). The CDR3 has 14 amino acids. The ends lost 6 bases at V and 1 base at J; junction bases unmatched: 3. CDR3 sequence: CASRTGGGTDTQYF. The CDR3 DNA follows: TGTGCCAGTAGGACCGGGGGGGGCACAGATACGCAGTATTTT.

The CDR3 region has the DNA TGTGCCAGCAGTCGGGACTCCCGGGGCTATGGCTACACCTTC. Encoded protein: CASSRDSRGYGYTF. The chain recombines TRBV6-5 with TRBJ1-2; tentatively, D is TRBD1 (5 bases). The length of the CDR3 is 14 residues. The germline CDR1 and CDR2 sequences are MNHEY and SVGAGI. V shed 5 bases and J shed 4 bases, with 14 bases lying between them.

This clone was detected only once. This chain joins TRBV5-1 and TRBJ2-1; TRBD2 is a possible D gene (5 bases). Germline V lookup: CDR1 SGHRS, CDR2 YFSETQ. The CDR3 contains 18 residues. Trimming took off 0 bases at V and 4 bases at J, with 20 bases between the two ends. The CDR3 DNA is TGCGCCAGCAGCTTGGGTGGGAGAGTGAGTAGAGCGTACAATGAGCAGTTCTTC. It encodes CASSLGGRVSRAYNEQFF.

The chain has TRBV7-2 and TRBJ2-1; the D gene is possibly TRBD2 (6 bases). This CDR3 spans 13 amino acids. V shed 1 base and J shed 8 bases, with 9 bases lying between them. Germline V lookup: CDR1 SGHTA, CDR2 FQGNSA. CDR3 sequence reads: CASSLVVADEQFF. Here the CDR3 DNA reads TGTGCCAGCAGCTTAGTGGTAGCGGATGAGCAGTTCTTC.

The chain couples TRBV6-5 to TRBJ1-5; 9 positions agree with TRBD1. This CDR3 spans 14 amino acids. V shed 6 bases, J shed 5 bases, and the junction held 5 bases outside the gene matches. From germline, CDR1 is MNHEY and CDR2 SVGAGI. DNA for the CDR3: TGTGCCAGCAGCCGGGACAGGGTGCATCAGCCCCAGCATTTT. Protein product: CASSRDRVHQPQHF.

The rearrangement uses TRBV29-1 and TRBJ2-3; D possibly matches TRBD1 or TRBD2 (6 bases each). V lost 7 bases and J 4 bases, leaving 15 bases between the germline ends. Germline values: CDR1 SQVTM, CDR2 ANQGSEA. The CDR3 loop spans 13 amino acids. The CDR3 spells CSGGASRADTQYF. CDR3 sequence (DNA): TGCAGCGGGGGGGCATCCCGAGCAGATACGCAGTATTTT.

The genes are TRBV19 and TRBJ2-6; D might be TRBD1 or TRBD2, each matching 5 bases. Trimming stripped 8 bases from V and 0 bases from J, with 17 bases between. Germline V gives CDR1 LNHDA, CDR2 SQIVND (reference sequence). The CDR3 consists of 17 residues. The CDR3 DNA sequence: TGTGCCAGTTGCGACCCGGGACGTGCCTCTGGGGCCAACGTCCTGACTTTC. It specifies CASCDPGRASGANVLTF.

This clone was seen once. The rearrangement links TRBV5-6 to TRBJ2-1, with D possibly matching TRBD1 (7 bases). The CDR3 length is 15 residues. V was pared by 4 bases and J by 3 bases, with 14 bases between. CDR1 and CDR2 (germline): SGHDT, YYEEEE. CDR3 bases: TGTGCCAGCAGCCGTTATCAGGGGGGCTACAATGAGCAGTTCTTC. Encoded protein: CASSRYQGGYNEQFF.

The chain has TRBV11-3 and TRBJ2-3; the D gene could be TRBD1 or TRBD2 (5 bases each). The CDR3 totals 14 residues. CDR1 and CDR2 from the germline V gene are SGHNT and YENEEA. Trimming cost V 6 bases and J 2 bases, with 12 bases left between them. CDR3 loop: CASSPRDLTDTQYF. The CDR3 DNA sequence: TGTGCCAGCAGTCCCCGGGACCTCACAGATACGCAGTATTTT.

The V call is TRBV19, the J call TRBJ1-1; the D is unclear. From germline, CDR1 is LNHDA and CDR2 SQIVND (reference sequence). V was shortened by 6 bases and J by 11 bases, with 13 bases between the two germline ends. The CDR3 covers 11 residues. CDR3 sequence: CASRAGGTAFF. The CDR3 DNA follows: TGTGCCAGTAGGGCAGGCGGAACGGCTTTCTTT.